These 27 T cell receptor beta chains were sequenced from one sample in a study of cytomegalovirus exposure and HLA in healthy donors. A multiplex PCR was run with 60 Vbeta primers and 13 Jbeta primers. Produced via immunoSEQ multiplex PCR; TCRdb's table is partial and in-frame only. Among more than 90,000 clones listed, 77% were seen once. The specimen was PBMCs. The origin of the receptors is a female donor in good health and CMV-seronegative.

The table lists this clone with a count of one. The chain joins TRBV6-4 to TRBJ2-2; tentatively, D is TRBD2 (5 bases). V gave up 0 bases and J gave up 3 bases, with 11 bases separating them. The CDR3 runs to 16 residues. From germline, CDR1 is MRHNA and CDR2 SNTAGT. The CDR3 loop is CASSDSGERHTGELFF. The CDR3 DNA is TGTGCCAGCAGTGACTCCGGGGAACGACACACCGGGGAGCTGTTTTTT.

The J gene is TRBJ2-2, the V gene TRBV28; 15 bases are a match to TRBD2. CDR3 length: 17 amino acids. Germline CDR1 and CDR2: MDHEN and SYDVKM. After removal of 4 bases from V and 3 bases from J, the junction contained 3 bases not matched to a gene. The CDR3 region is CASSWTSGRADTGELFF. DNA of the CDR3: TGTGCCAGCAGTTGGACTAGCGGGAGGGCCGACACCGGGGAGCTGTTTTTT.

V and J are TRBV5-8 and TRBJ2-5, with D uncertain. Trimming took off 1 base at V and 1 base at J, with 8 bases between the two ends. This CDR3 has 14 amino acids. Per the germline V gene, CDR1 is SGHTS and CDR2 is YDEGEE. CDR3 sequence: CASSLWSGQETQYF. The CDR3 DNA follows: TGTGCCAGCAGCTTGTGGTCAGGCCAAGAGACCCAGTACTTC. The full variable domain, completed using reference TRBV5-8 and TRBJ2-5, is EAGVTQSPTHLIKTRGQQATLRCSPISGHTSVYWYQQALGLGLQFLLWYDEGEERNRGNFPPRFSGRQFPNYSSELNVNALELEDSALYLCASSLWSGQETQYFGPGTRLLVL.

The chain links TRBV30 to TRBJ1-2; possible D gene TRBD1, 6 bases. V lost 3 bases and J 4 bases, leaving 18 bases between the germline ends. The CDR3 runs to 15 residues. Germline V lookup: CDR1 GTSNPN, CDR2 SVGIG (reference sequence). The CDR3: CAWSAGTPRFYGYTF. Here the CDR3 DNA reads TGTGCCTGGAGCGCCGGGACACCGAGATTCTATGGCTACACCTTC.

The chain recombines TRBV7-8 with TRBJ2-1, with 11 bases lining up with TRBD2. Germline V gives CDR1 SGHVS, CDR2 FQNEAQ. The CDR3 contains 15 residues. With V trimmed by 3 bases and J by 9 bases, 7 bases remained unmatched. This CDR3 is CASSFSGGGGSEQFF. CDR3 DNA: TGTGCCAGCAGCTTTAGCGGGGGGGGTGGTAGTGAGCAGTTCTTC.

This rearrangement joins TRBV9 to TRBJ2-1; D not resolved. Per the germline V gene, CDR1 is SGDLS and CDR2 is YYNGEE. The CDR3 contains 14 residues. The germline V and J ends were trimmed by 0 bases and 8 bases, with 12 bases remaining between them. CDR3 nucleotides: TGTGCCAGCAGCGTAGTTAGCAGTAACGATGAGCAGTTCTTC. Translating it yields CASSVVSSNDEQFF. The variable domain in full, completed from reference TRBV9 and TRBJ2-1, reads DSGVTQTPKHLITATGQRVTLRCSPRSGDLSVYWYQQSLDQGLQFLIQYYNGEERAKGNILERFSAQQFPDLHSELNLSSLELGDSALYFCASSVVSSNDEQFFGPGTRLTVL.

The J gene is TRBJ2-1, the V gene TRBV5-1; D is perhaps TRBD1 (5 bases). The CDR3 has 16 residues. The ends were cut back, 4 bases at V and 10 bases at J, with 24 bases in the middle. Germline CDR1 SGHRS, CDR2 YFSETQ. The CDR3 loop reads CASSTPTEDGSREQFF. CDR3 bases: TGCGCCAGCAGCACCCCGACAGAAGATGGGTCAAGGGAGCAGTTCTTC.

This clone came up once. The chain couples TRBV23-1 to TRBJ1-1; D uncertain. TRBV23-1 is treated as an ORF (open reading frame) with a function not yet certain. The CDR3 runs 10 residues. Trimming shortened V by 7 bases and J by 6 bases, and 6 bases separated the two germline ends. The CDR3, as DNA: TGCGCCAGCACCTGCGCTGAAGCTTTCTTT. It specifies CASTCAEAFF.

The chain employs TRBV4-1 and TRBJ2-3, with TRBD2 matching over 10 bases. After removal of 0 bases from V and 4 bases from J, the junction contained 7 bases not matched to a gene. CDR3 length equals 17 residues. CDR1 and CDR2 from the germline V gene are MGHRA and YSYEKL. In nucleotides, the CDR3 is TGCGCCAGCAGCCAAGAGAGGAGCGGGGGGGTGTCAGATACGCAGTATTTT. It translates to CASSQERSGGVSDTQYF.

This chain uses TRBV28 with TRBJ1-5; D is unclear. Germline-derived CDR1 and CDR2 are MDHEN and SYDVKM. The CDR3 runs to 11 residues. The V gene lost 6 bases and the J gene lost 4 bases, with 4 bases spanning the gap. The CDR3 sequence is CASSPNQPQHF. The CDR3 nucleotides are TGTGCCAGCAGCCCGAATCAGCCCCAGCATTTT.

The chain employs TRBV7-2 and TRBJ2-2; TRBD1 is a possible D gene (5 bases). Germline loops: CDR1 SGHTA, CDR2 FQGNSA. V shed 3 bases and J shed 5 bases, with 16 bases lying between them. The CDR3 covers 16 residues. CDR3 residues: CASSLMTRVVTGELFF. CDR3 in DNA: TGTGCCAGCAGCTTGATGACCAGGGTAGTTACCGGGGAGCTGTTTTTT.

V is TRBV11-2 and J is TRBJ1-1, with D perhaps matching TRBD1 (5 bases). This CDR3 is built from 15 residues. CDR1 SGHAT and CDR2 FQNNGV come from the germline V gene. The germline V and J ends were trimmed by 3 bases and 5 bases, with 16 bases remaining between them. CDR3 nucleotide sequence: TGTGCCAGCAGCTTCGGTGGTGGGGGGAATACTGAAGCTTTCTTT. Its protein product is CASSFGGGGNTEAFF.

This CDR3 reads CASSSKGAREKLFF. The CDR3 DNA reads TGTGCCAGCAGCTCCAAAGGGGCGCGTGAAAAACTGTTTTTT. The chain has TRBV7-9 and TRBJ1-4, with a possible D match to TRBD1 (5 bases). CDR3 size: 14 residues. The germline V gene encodes CDR1 SEHNR and CDR2 FQNEAQ (reference sequence). The ends were cut back, 4 bases at V and 7 bases at J, with 13 bases in the middle. Using reference TRBV7-9 and TRBJ1-4 for the parts outside the CDR3, the full variable domain is DTGVSQNPRHKITKRGQNVTFRCDPISEHNRLYWYRQTLGQGPEFLTYFQNEAQLEKSRLLSDRFSAERPKGSFSTLEIQRTEQGDSAMYLCASSSKGAREKLFFGSGTQLSVL.

The chain recombines TRBV5-6 with TRBJ2-7; tentative D call: TRBD2 (5 bases). The CDR3 extends over 13 amino acids. Germline CDR1 reads SGHDT; CDR2 reads YYEEEE. The ends were cut back, 0 bases at V and 3 bases at J, with 7 bases in the middle. CDR3 amino acids: CASSLVEGYEQYF. As DNA, the CDR3 is TGTGCCAGCAGCTTGGTTGAGGGCTACGAGCAGTACTTC.

The rearrangement joins TRBV5-4 to TRBJ2-4, with D perhaps matching TRBD1 (6 bases). Germline CDR1 and CDR2: SGHNT and YYREEE (reference sequence). The V gene lost 2 bases and the J gene lost 0 bases, with 12 bases spanning the gap. The CDR3 contains 16 residues. The CDR3 sequence is CASSLGDTLAKNIQYF. CDR3 in DNA: TGTGCCAGCAGCTTAGGGGACACCTTAGCCAAAAACATTCAGTACTTC.

This clone came up once. CDR3 nucleotides: TGTGCCAGCAGCTCGGGACTAGCGATTAGCACAGATACGCAGTATTTT. It codes for CASSSGLAISTDTQYF. V is TRBV5-8 and J is TRBJ2-3; TRBD2 agrees at 10 bases. The CDR3 runs 16 residues. The trim removed 3 bases at V and 0 bases at J, leaving 4 bases unmatched. CDR1 SGHTS and CDR2 YDEGEE come from the germline V gene.

V usage is TRBV7-6 and J usage is TRBJ1-1, with 8 nucleotides matching TRBD1. V was pared by 4 bases and J by 8 bases, with 3 bases of the junction left unmatched. The CDR3 covers 12 residues. Germline V lookup: CDR1 SGHVS, CDR2 FNYEAQ. Written as DNA, the CDR3 is TGTGCCAGCAGCTCCGCAGGGGGCGAAGCTTTCTTT. It specifies CASSSAGGEAFF.

The V call is TRBV18, the J call TRBJ2-3, with D possibly TRBD1 on 5 matching bases. This CDR3 region has 14 residues. Germline lookup yields CDR1 KGHSH and CDR2 LQKENI. V was trimmed by 3 bases and J by 2 bases, leaving 9 bases between them. This chain's CDR3 is CASSPRQNTDTQYF. The CDR3 nucleotides are TGTGCCAGCTCACCCCGACAGAACACAGATACGCAGTATTTT.

V gene TRBV7-9 combines with J gene TRBJ1-4, with D unclear. The CDR3 totals 14 residues. Per the germline V gene, CDR1 is SEHNR and CDR2 is FQNEAQ (reference sequence). Trimming took 7 bases from V and 0 from J, leaving 9 bases between them. This chain's CDR3 is CASNRGATNEKLFF. For the CDR3, the DNA is TGTGCCAGCAATCGGGGTGCAACTAATGAAAAACTGTTTTTT.

The chain links TRBV2 to TRBJ2-1; 7 bases are a match to TRBD1. The CDR3 length is 15 residues. J gave up 4 bases and V 7 bases, and 10 bases lay outside the gene matches. Per germline, CDR1 SNHLY and CDR2 FYNNEI. CDR3 nucleotide sequence: TGTGCCAGCAAGATCGACAGGGCCAATTACAATGAGCAGTTCTTC. Translation: CASKIDRANYNEQFF.

This clone was counted between two and nine times. This chain connects TRBV6-5 to TRBJ1-1, with 7 bases fitting TRBD1. CDR1 is MNHEY and CDR2 is SVGAGI in the germline V gene. The J segment lost 4 bases and the V segment lost 10 bases, leaving 6 bases of the junction unmatched. There are 12 residues in the CDR3. This CDR3 is CAIRGRTTEAFF. CDR3 DNA: TGTGCCATTAGGGGGCGGACCACTGAAGCTTTCTTT.

The chain is built from TRBV7-6 and TRBJ2-3; TRBD2 is a possible D gene (5 bases). CDR1 is SGHVS, CDR2 FNYEAQ, per germline. V dropped 1 base and J dropped 3 bases, with 8 bases sitting between them. There are 14 residues in the CDR3. The CDR3 bases are TGTGCCAGCAGCTTAGACGGAGGAACAGATACGCAGTATTTT. Translating it yields CASSLDGGTDTQYF.

The chain has TRBV7-2 and TRBJ2-6; the D gene is possibly TRBD1 (5 bases). V was cut by 5 bases and J by 0 bases, with 11 bases left in between. The germline gives CDR1 SGHTA, CDR2 FQGNSA. CDR3 length: 16 residues. This CDR3 reads CASSPGHLSGANVLTF. The CDR3 DNA reads as TGTGCCAGCAGCCCTGGACACCTCTCTGGGGCCAACGTCCTGACTTTC.

V is TRBV29-1 and J is TRBJ1-5; maybe TRBD1 (5 bases). Germline CDR1 reads SQVTM; CDR2 reads ANQGSEA. CDR3 length: 14 amino acids. V gave up 3 bases and J gave up 4 bases, with 13 bases separating them. Here the CDR3 reads CSVDGGGRNQPQHF. DNA for the CDR3: TGCAGCGTTGACGGGGGTGGGCGAAATCAGCCCCAGCATTTT.

The chain links TRBV11-2 to TRBJ1-5; D gene unclear. The CDR3 covers 13 residues. The germline CDR1 and CDR2 sequences are SGHAT and FQNNGV. The V gene lost 0 bases and the J gene lost 9 bases, with 9 bases spanning the gap. This CDR3 is CASSLDRQGPQHF. For the CDR3, the DNA is TGTGCCAGCAGCTTAGACAGGCAAGGGCCCCAGCATTTT. The full variable domain, in which reference TRBV11-2 and TRBJ1-5 provide the parts outside the CDR3, is EAGVAQSPRYKIIEKRQSVAFWCNPISGHATLYWYQQILGQGPKLLIQFQNNGVVDDSQLPKDRFSAERLKGVDSTLKIQPAKLEDSAVYLCASSLDRQGPQHFGDGTRLSIL.

The chain recombines TRBV25-1 with TRBJ1-4, with 7 bases matching TRBD1. This CDR3 region has 14 residues. Looked up from germline, CDR1 is MGHDK and CDR2 is SYGVNS. Trimming cost V 5 bases and J 4 bases; bases outside gene matches: 4. In DNA, the CDR3 is TGTGCCAGCAGTCAACAGGGGAATAATGAAAAACTGTTTTTT. It encodes CASSQQGNNEKLFF.

The chain employs TRBV18 and TRBJ1-4; 8 bases agree with TRBD1. V lost 5 bases to trimming and J lost 3 bases; unmatched junction nucleotides: 2. There are 14 residues in the CDR3. The germline CDR1 and CDR2 sequences are KGHSH and LQKENI. CDR3 DNA sequence: TGTGCCAGCTCAACGACAGGGGCTAATGAAAAACTGTTTTTT. Amino acids: CASSTTGANEKLFF. Looking up the rest from reference TRBV18 and TRBJ1-4 gives the full variable domain: NAGVMQNPRHLVRRRGQEARLRCSPMKGHSHVYWYRQLPEEGLKFMVYLQKENIIDESGMPKERFSAEFPKEGPSILRIQQVVRGDSAAYFCASSTTGANEKLFFGSGTQLSVL.